These T cell receptor beta chains were read from a single sample in a study of T-cell reconstitution after alpha-beta-depleted transplantation in children. Each CDR3 protein is one row after TCRdb ran MiXCR on the PCR reads. The sample records 900,000 or so distinct CDR3 sequences, 16% being singletons. The starting material was PBMCs, mostly from graft donor cells, obtained 360 days after TCRalphabeta/CD19-depleted stem cell transplant. The receptors originated from a male patient younger than 18 who had a stem cell transplant for acute lymphoblastic leukemia, so the T cells may come from the graft donor. CDR3s include the opening cysteine and the closing phenylalanine or tryptophan. Rows may omit the clone size; those that give it use once, few, many or a size class.

abundance: few
j_gene: TRBJ2-5
v_gene: TRBV7-9
CDR3aa: CASSSGQGLYQETQYF

abundance: -
j_gene: TRBJ2-1
v_gene: TRBV12-3/TRBV12-4
CDR3aa: CASSLWIPLDNEQFF

abundance: few
j_gene: TRBJ2-7
v_gene: TRBV19
CDR3aa: CASQANRGGAEQYF

abundance: -
j_gene: TRBJ2-1
v_gene: TRBV5-1
CDR3aa: CASSPGTSGTSSYNEQFF

abundance: few
j_gene: TRBJ1-4
v_gene: TRBV20-1
CDR3aa: CSARQAVAEKLFF

abundance: many
j_gene: TRBJ2-7
v_gene: TRBV7-2
CDR3aa: CASSLGDPPYEQYF

abundance: -
j_gene: TRBJ2-1
v_gene: TRBV11-2
CDR3aa: CASSSGTSGILTYNEQFF

abundance: many
j_gene: TRBJ2-1
v_gene: TRBV4-1
CDR3aa: CASRTSGNYEQFF

abundance: many
j_gene: TRBJ2-2
v_gene: TRBV7-9
CDR3aa: CASSTTSGPPLTGELFF

abundance: -
j_gene: TRBJ2-2
v_gene: TRBV5-1
CDR3aa: CASSSRIGNTGELFF

abundance: -
j_gene: TRBJ2-7
v_gene: TRBV20-1
CDR3aa: CSARVGTTEYF

abundance: few
j_gene: TRBJ2-7
v_gene: TRBV5-1
CDR3aa: CATRGTGKNEQYF

abundance: once
j_gene: TRBJ1-4
v_gene: TRBV28
CDR3aa: CASSLLGRPATNEKLFF

abundance: -
j_gene: TRBJ2-7
v_gene: TRBV29-1
CDR3aa: CSVGPGRTRNEQYF

abundance: -
j_gene: TRBJ1-1
v_gene: TRBV5-1
CDR3aa: CASSGSGHVTEAFF

abundance: -
j_gene: TRBJ2-2
v_gene: TRBV27
CDR3aa: CASSFTMKITGELFF

abundance: -
j_gene: TRBJ2-3
v_gene: TRBV7-8
CDR3aa: CASSDRDRSFLKPSTDTQYF

abundance: -
j_gene: TRBJ2-7
v_gene: TRBV3-1
CDR3aa: CASSQGVTASGFLGSSYEQYF

abundance: few
j_gene: TRBJ2-7
v_gene: TRBV12-3/TRBV12-4
CDR3aa: CASSFSIGRPYEQYF

abundance: few
j_gene: TRBJ2-7
v_gene: TRBV3-1
CDR3aa: CASSQDLIAGGPYEQYF

abundance: few
j_gene: TRBJ2-1
v_gene: TRBV10-3
CDR3aa: CAISEPPGGGRINEQFF

abundance: many
j_gene: TRBJ1-5
v_gene: TRBV5-5
CDR3aa: CASSPRYRIYSNQPQHF

abundance: -
j_gene: TRBJ2-1
v_gene: TRBV25-1
CDR3aa: CASSEGGTSGYLKQFF

abundance: few
j_gene: TRBJ2-3
v_gene: TRBV5-1
CDR3aa: CASSLSTGRDTQYF

abundance: few
j_gene: TRBJ1-1
v_gene: TRBV5-1
CDR3aa: CASSSIPFTEAFF

abundance: -
j_gene: TRBJ1-2
v_gene: TRBV28
CDR3aa: CASSTGGRGYGYTF

abundance: many
j_gene: TRBJ2-2
v_gene: TRBV18
CDR3aa: CASSPRQGGTGELFF

abundance: -
j_gene: TRBJ1-5
v_gene: TRBV7-9
CDR3aa: CASSSTGYSNQPQHF

abundance: -
j_gene: TRBJ2-7
v_gene: TRBV12-3/TRBV12-4
CDR3aa: CASSPGKLVHEQYF

abundance: few
j_gene: TRBJ2-5
v_gene: TRBV5-1
CDR3aa: CASSGAGAGETQYF

abundance: -
j_gene: TRBJ2-3
v_gene: TRBV5-1
CDR3aa: CASSLESASSTDTQYF

abundance: many
j_gene: TRBJ2-7
v_gene: TRBV20-1
CDR3aa: CSASAGTGTVEQYF

abundance: once
j_gene: TRBJ1-2
v_gene: TRBV20-1
CDR3aa: CSATHNRVANYGYTF

abundance: many
j_gene: TRBJ2-7
v_gene: TRBV3-1
CDR3aa: CASSLRDGYYEQYF

abundance: many
j_gene: TRBJ2-1
v_gene: TRBV12-3/TRBV12-4
CDR3aa: CASSLHRDGHNEQFF

abundance: -
j_gene: TRBJ1-1
v_gene: TRBV7-8
CDR3aa: CASSLLDSVNTEAFF

abundance: -
j_gene: TRBJ2-1
v_gene: TRBV24-1
CDR3aa: CATRTSGNEQFF

abundance: -
j_gene: TRBJ2-1
v_gene: TRBV6-5
CDR3aa: CASSSVQNYYNEQFF

abundance: few
j_gene: TRBJ1-2
v_gene: TRBV5-1
CDR3aa: CASSANQGQGGYTF

abundance: -
j_gene: TRBJ1-2
v_gene: TRBV3-1
CDR3aa: CASSPRDRPYGYTF